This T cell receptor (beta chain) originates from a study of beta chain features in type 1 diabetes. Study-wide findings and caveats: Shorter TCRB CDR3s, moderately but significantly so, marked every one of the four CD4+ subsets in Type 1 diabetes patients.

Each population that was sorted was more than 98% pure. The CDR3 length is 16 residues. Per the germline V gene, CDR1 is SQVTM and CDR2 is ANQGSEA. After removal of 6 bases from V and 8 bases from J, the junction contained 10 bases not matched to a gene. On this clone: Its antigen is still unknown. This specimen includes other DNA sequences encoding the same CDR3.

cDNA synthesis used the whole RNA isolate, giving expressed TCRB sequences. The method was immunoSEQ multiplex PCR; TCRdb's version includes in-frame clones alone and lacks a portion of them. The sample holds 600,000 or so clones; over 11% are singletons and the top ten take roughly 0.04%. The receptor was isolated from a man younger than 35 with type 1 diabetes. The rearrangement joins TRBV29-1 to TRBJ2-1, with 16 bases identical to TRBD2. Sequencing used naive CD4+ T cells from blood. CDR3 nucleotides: TGCAGCGTGGGACTAGCGGGAGGGCCCCTGGAGGATGAGCAGTTCTTC. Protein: CSVGLAGGPLEDEQFF.